The rows below give T cell receptor beta chains drawn from one sample of a study of T cell responses to AZD1222 COVID-19 vaccine. Clones were read by immunoSEQ multiplex PCR, and TCRdb kept only the in-frame ones, dropping some. The table includes 130,000 or so clones, 80% to 95% detected once. This material consisted of peripheral blood, taken on day 0 of AZD1222 vaccination. The source is an adult in good health. CDR3s include the opening cysteine and the closing phenylalanine or tryptophan. D genes are given only for firm matches. Size tells how often a clone was seen (once, few, many) or the class of an expanded clone, and some rows leave it out.

size,J,V,D,CDR3,DNA
-,TRBJ1-2,TRBV28,TRBD1,CASSSSGQGGYGYTF,TGTGCCAGCAGTTCCTCGGGACAGGGGGGTTATGGCTACACCTTC
-,TRBJ2-1,TRBV9,-,CASSVVGGTYNEQFF,TGTGCCAGCAGCGTAGTGGGGGGAACCTACAATGAGCAGTTCTTC
-,TRBJ2-3,TRBV6-5,-,CASSYSFGSGADTQYF,TGTGCCAGCAGTTACTCCTTCGGCAGCGGTGCAGATACGCAGTATTTT
-,TRBJ1-2,TRBV4-1,-,CASSPDPGEQPSGGYTF,TGCGCCAGCAGCCCAGACCCTGGGGAACAGCCTTCGGGTGGCTACACCTTC
-,TRBJ2-3,TRBV4-1,-,CASSRSSLQTDTQYF,TGCGCCAGCAGCCGATCCTCTCTACAGACAGATACGCAGTATTTT
-,TRBJ1-4,TRBV5-3,-,CARSDSTGENEKLFF,TGTGCCAGAAGCGACTCGACAGGCGAGAATGAAAAACTGTTTTTT
-,TRBJ1-1,TRBV5-5,TRBD1,CASSPRDRVFF,TGTGCCAGCAGCCCGAGGGACAGGGTTTTCTTT
once,TRBJ1-1,TRBV19,-,CASSIEAFRMNTEAFF,TGTGCCAGTAGTATAGAGGCTTTCCGTATGAACACTGAAGCTTTCTTT
-,TRBJ1-1,TRBV18,-,CASSPGQNTEAFF,TGTGCCAGCTCACCAGGACAGAACACTGAAGCTTTCTTT
-,TRBJ1-1,TRBV18,-,CASSPGVNTEAFF,TGTGCCAGCTCACCAGGGGTGAACACTGAAGCTTTCTTT
-,TRBJ2-3,TRBV2,TRBD2,CASRGTSGRHTQYF,TGTGCCAGCAGGGGGACTAGCGGGAGACATACGCAGTATTTT
-,TRBJ1-3,TRBV27,TRBD1,CASSPQGARNTIYF,TGTGCCAGCAGTCCCCAGGGGGCGAGGAACACCATATATTTT
-,TRBJ2-3,TRBV6-2/TRBV6-3,-,CASSYGGGGTQYF,TGTGCCAGCAGTTACGGGGGCGGTGGTACGCAGTATTTT
-,TRBJ2-1,TRBV6-5,TRBD2,CASSYTMREGRNEQFF,TGTGCCAGCAGTTACACGATGCGGGAGGGCCGCAATGAGCAGTTCTTC
-,TRBJ2-1,TRBV7-3,TRBD2,CASSAAGTSYNEQFF,TGTGCCAGCAGCGCAGCGGGGACCTCCTACAATGAGCAGTTCTTC
-,TRBJ1-1,TRBV27,TRBD1,CASSISGGGEAFF,TGTGCCAGCAGCATCTCAGGGGGAGGTGAAGCTTTCTTT
once,TRBJ2-7,TRBV5-4,-,CASSIPPSEQYF,TGTGCCAGCAGCATCCCCCCCTCCGAGCAGTACTTC
-,TRBJ1-2,TRBV9,TRBD1,CASRPGTGGVYGYTF,TGTGCCAGCAGGCCCGGGACAGGGGGTGTCTATGGCTACACCTTC
-,TRBJ1-1,TRBV6-1,TRBD1,CASSDRGQAVTEAFF,TGTGCCAGCAGTGACAGGGGGCAGGCGGTCACTGAAGCTTTCTTT
-,TRBJ2-1,TRBV15,-,CATSSATRGNEQFF,TGTGCCACCAGCAGCGCTACGCGTGGGAATGAGCAGTTCTTC
-,TRBJ2-5,TRBV6-2/TRBV6-3,-,CASSLDDQTQYF,TGTGCCAGCAGTCTGGACGACCAGACCCAGTACTTC
-,TRBJ1-2,TRBV6-5,-,CASSRTGYTF,TGTGCCAGCAGTCGGACGGGCTACACCTTC
-,TRBJ2-7,TRBV9,TRBD1,CASSEQGAGYEQYF,TGTGCCAGCAGCGAACAGGGGGCAGGGTACGAGCAGTACTTC
-,TRBJ2-7,TRBV5-1,-,CASSQTAEPYEQYF,TGCGCCAGCAGCCAAACAGCGGAGCCCTACGAGCAGTACTTC
-,TRBJ1-6,TRBV27,-,CASSSPGSWGSPLHF,TGTGCCAGCAGTTCTCCCGGGAGCTGGGGTTCACCCCTCCACTTT
-,TRBJ1-4,TRBV28,-,CASSPAGTPSGKLFF,TGTGCCAGCAGTCCCGCCGGGACTCCGTCTGGAAAACTGTTTTTT
-,TRBJ2-1,TRBV27,TRBD2,CASSRTLSSGKYNEQFF,TGTGCCAGCAGTCGGACACTCTCTAGCGGGAAATACAATGAGCAGTTCTTC
-,TRBJ2-7,TRBV30,-,CAWSGGLVNYEQYF,TGTGCCTGGAGTGGGGGACTGGTCAACTACGAGCAGTACTTC
-,TRBJ2-2,TRBV2,TRBD2,CASSPGQLAGGSSGELFF,TGTGCCAGCAGCCCTGGCCAACTAGCGGGAGGAAGCTCCGGGGAGCTGTTTTTT
-,TRBJ2-1,TRBV11-2,TRBD2,CASSRRLAGDGNEQFF,TGTGCCAGCAGCCGTCGACTAGCGGGAGATGGTAATGAGCAGTTCTTC
-,TRBJ1-1,TRBV28,-,CASSYNMGSTEAFF,TGTGCCAGCAGTTATAACATGGGATCGACTGAAGCTTTCTTT
once,TRBJ2-7,TRBV28,-,CASQSGGSPYEQYF,TGTGCCAGCCAATCCGGGGGCAGCCCATACGAGCAGTACTTC
-,TRBJ2-5,TRBV30,-,CAWSVGGGGETQYF,TGTGCCTGGAGTGTAGGGGGGGGCGGAGAGACCCAGTACTTC
-,TRBJ1-1,TRBV28,-,CASRPGVNTEAFF,TGTGCCAGCAGACCAGGGGTGAACACTGAAGCTTTCTTT
-,TRBJ2-1,TRBV20-1,-,CSSTTLDEQFF,TGCAGTTCTACAACTCTCGATGAGCAGTTCTTC
-,TRBJ2-1,TRBV28,-,CASSRGYNEQFF,TGTGCCAGCAGTCGTGGCTACAATGAGCAGTTCTTC
-,TRBJ1-5,TRBV5-6,-,CASSPARGNQPQHF,TGTGCCAGCAGCCCCGCCCGGGGAAATCAGCCCCAGCATTTT
-,TRBJ2-1,TRBV4-1,TRBD2,CASSQLTSGDNEQFF,TGCGCCAGCAGCCAACTTACTAGCGGTGACAATGAGCAGTTCTTC
-,TRBJ1-2,TRBV2,TRBD1,CASSEADRGDGYTF,TGTGCCAGCAGTGAAGCGGACAGGGGAGATGGCTACACCTTC
-,TRBJ1-1,TRBV19,-,CASSTGLRGTEAFF,TGTGCCAGTAGTACGGGCCTCCGCGGCACTGAAGCTTTCTTT
-,TRBJ2-2,TRBV13,-,CASSLAGGELFF,TGTGCCAGCAGCTTAGCTGGCGGGGAGCTGTTTTTT
-,TRBJ1-1,TRBV30,-,CAWSLDRNTEAFF,TGTGCCTGGAGCCTGGACCGGAACACTGAAGCTTTCTTT
once,TRBJ1-4,TRBV27,-,CASSLGLQFNEKLFF,TGTGCCAGCAGTTTAGGTTTGCAGTTTAATGAAAAACTGTTTTTT
-,TRBJ1-4,TRBV19,-,CASSSSIQGEKLFF,TGTGCCAGTAGTTCTTCTATTCAGGGGGAAAAACTGTTTTTT
-,TRBJ2-7,TRBV28,-,CASSFAGGSGEQYF,TGTGCCAGCAGTTTCGCAGGAGGTTCGGGCGAGCAGTACTTC
-,TRBJ2-1,TRBV5-1,TRBD2,CASSLDGLAGWDEQFF,TGCGCCAGCAGCTTGGATGGACTAGCGGGATGGGATGAGCAGTTCTTC